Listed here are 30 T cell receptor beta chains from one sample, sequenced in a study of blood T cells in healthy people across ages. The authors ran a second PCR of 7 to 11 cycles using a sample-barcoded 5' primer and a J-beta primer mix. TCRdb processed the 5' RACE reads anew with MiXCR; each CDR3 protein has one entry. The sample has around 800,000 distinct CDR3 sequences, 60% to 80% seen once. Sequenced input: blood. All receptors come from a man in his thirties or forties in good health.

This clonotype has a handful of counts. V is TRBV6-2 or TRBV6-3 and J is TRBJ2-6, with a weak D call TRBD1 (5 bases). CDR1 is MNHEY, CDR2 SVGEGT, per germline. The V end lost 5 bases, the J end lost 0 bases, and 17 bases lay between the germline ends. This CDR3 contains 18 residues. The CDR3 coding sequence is TGTGCCAGCAGTCCAAACCCGTACAGGAACTCTGGGGCCAACGTCCTGACTTTC. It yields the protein CASSPNPYRNSGANVLTF.

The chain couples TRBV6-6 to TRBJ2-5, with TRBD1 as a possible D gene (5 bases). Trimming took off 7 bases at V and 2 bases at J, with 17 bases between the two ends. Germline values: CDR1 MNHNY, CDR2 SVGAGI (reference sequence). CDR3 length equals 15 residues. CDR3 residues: CASNPSTVLQETQYF. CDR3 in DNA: TGTGCCAGCAACCCATCGACAGTGCTTCAAGAGACCCAGTACTTC.

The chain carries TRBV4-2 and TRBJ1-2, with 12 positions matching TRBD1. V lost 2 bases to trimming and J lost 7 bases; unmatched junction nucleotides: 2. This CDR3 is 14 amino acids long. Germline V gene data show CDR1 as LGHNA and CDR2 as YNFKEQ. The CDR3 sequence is CASSQPGQGAGYTF. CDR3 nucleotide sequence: TGTGCCAGCAGCCAACCGGGACAGGGGGCTGGCTACACCTTC.

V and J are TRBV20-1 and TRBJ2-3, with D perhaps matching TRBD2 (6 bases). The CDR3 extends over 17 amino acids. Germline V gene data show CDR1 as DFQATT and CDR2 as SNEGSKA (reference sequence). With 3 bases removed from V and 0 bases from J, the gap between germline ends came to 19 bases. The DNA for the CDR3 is TGCAGTGCTAGGCCCCCTATTGGAGGGGAGAGCACAGATACGCAGTATTTT. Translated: CSARPPIGGESTDTQYF.

CDR3 sequence reads: CASSQDPGQDTEAFF. The CDR3 coding sequence is TGCGCCAGCAGCCAAGATCCAGGACAAGACACTGAAGCTTTCTTT. This chain links TRBV4-3 with TRBJ1-1, with a weak D call TRBD1 (5 bases). The V end was cut by 0 bases, the J end by 3 bases, with 11 bases between. The CDR3 is 15 amino acids. Germline values: CDR1 LGHNA, CDR2 YSLEER.

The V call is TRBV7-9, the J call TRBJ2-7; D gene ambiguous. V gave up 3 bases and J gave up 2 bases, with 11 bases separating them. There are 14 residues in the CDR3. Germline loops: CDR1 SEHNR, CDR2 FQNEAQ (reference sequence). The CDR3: CASSFKPFPYEQYF. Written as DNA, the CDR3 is TGTGCCAGCAGCTTTAAACCGTTTCCCTACGAGCAGTACTTC.

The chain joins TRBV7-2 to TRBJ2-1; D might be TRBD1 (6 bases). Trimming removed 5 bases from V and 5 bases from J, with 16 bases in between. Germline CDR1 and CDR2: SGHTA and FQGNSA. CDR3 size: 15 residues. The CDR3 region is CASSPQGPTHNEQFF. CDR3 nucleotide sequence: TGTGCCAGCAGCCCACAGGGCCCCACACACAATGAGCAGTTCTTC.

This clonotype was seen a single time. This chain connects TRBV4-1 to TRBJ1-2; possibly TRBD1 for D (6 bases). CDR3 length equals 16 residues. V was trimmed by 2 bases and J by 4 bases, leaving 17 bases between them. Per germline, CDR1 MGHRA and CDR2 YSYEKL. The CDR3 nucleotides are TGCGCCAGCAGCCAAACGGAGGACAGCCTTTTCTATGGCTACACCTTC. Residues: CASSQTEDSLFYGYTF.

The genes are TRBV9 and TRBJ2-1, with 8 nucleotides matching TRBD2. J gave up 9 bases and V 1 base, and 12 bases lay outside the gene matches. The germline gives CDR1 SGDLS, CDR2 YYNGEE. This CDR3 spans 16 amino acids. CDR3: CASSVRAGGASTEQFF. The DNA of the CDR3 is TGTGCCAGCAGCGTACGGGCCGGGGGGGCCTCGACTGAGCAGTTCTTC.

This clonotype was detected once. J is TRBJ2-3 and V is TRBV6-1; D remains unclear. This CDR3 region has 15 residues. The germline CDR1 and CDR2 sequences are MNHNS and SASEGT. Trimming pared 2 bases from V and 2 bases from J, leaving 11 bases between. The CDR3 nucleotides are TGTGCCAGCAGTGAATGGTTGGTTAACACAGATACGCAGTATTTT. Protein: CASSEWLVNTDTQYF.

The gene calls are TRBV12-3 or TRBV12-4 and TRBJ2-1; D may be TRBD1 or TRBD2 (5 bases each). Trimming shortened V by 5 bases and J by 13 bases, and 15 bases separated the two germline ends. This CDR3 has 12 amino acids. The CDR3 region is CASSAGIGDQFF. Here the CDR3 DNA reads TGTGCCAGCAGTGCGGGCATCGGGGACCAGTTCTTC.

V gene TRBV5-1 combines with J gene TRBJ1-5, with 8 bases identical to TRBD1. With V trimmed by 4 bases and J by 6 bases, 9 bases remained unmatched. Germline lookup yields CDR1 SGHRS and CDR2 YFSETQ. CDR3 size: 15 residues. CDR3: CASSPATGEGQPQHF. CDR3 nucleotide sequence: TGCGCCAGCAGCCCAGCGACAGGGGAGGGTCAGCCCCAGCATTTT.

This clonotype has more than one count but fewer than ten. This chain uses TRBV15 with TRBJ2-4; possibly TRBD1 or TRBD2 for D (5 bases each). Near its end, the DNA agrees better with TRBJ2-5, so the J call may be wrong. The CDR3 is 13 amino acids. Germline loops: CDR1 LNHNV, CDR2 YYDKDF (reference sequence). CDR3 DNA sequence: TGTGCCACCAGCAGGGGACCACAAGAGACCCAGTACTTC. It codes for CATSRGPQETQYF.

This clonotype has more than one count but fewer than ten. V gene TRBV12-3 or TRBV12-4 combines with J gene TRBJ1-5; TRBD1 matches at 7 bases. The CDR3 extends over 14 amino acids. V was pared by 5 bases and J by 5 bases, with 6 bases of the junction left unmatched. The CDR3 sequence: CASSPQGSDQPQHF. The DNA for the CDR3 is TGTGCCAGCAGTCCACAGGGGTCCGATCAGCCCCAGCATTTT.

CDR3 sequence reads: CASSLGGQLAGELFF. The CDR3 DNA follows: TGTGCCAGCAGCTTAGGGGGGCAGTTGGCCGGGGAGCTGTTTTTT. The chain carries TRBV7-3 and TRBJ2-2; D is perhaps TRBD1 or TRBD2 (6 bases each). Germline CDR1 SGHTA, CDR2 FQGTGA. The V and J ends lost 2 bases and 6 bases respectively, with 13 bases between them. The CDR3 spans 15 residues. The full variable domain, with the rest looked up from reference TRBV7-3 and TRBJ2-2, is GAGVSQTPSNKVTEKGKYVELRCDPISGHTALYWYRQSLGQGPEFLIYFQGTGAADDSGLPNDRFFAVRPEGSVSTLKIQRTERGDSAVYLCASSLGGQLAGELFFGEGSRLTVL.

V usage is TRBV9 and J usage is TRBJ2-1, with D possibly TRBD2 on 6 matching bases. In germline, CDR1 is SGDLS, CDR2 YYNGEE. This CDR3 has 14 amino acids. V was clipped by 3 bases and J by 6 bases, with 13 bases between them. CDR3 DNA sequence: TGTGCCAGCAGCGCCCGGGAGCTGGTCAATGAGCAGTTCTTC. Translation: CASSARELVNEQFF.

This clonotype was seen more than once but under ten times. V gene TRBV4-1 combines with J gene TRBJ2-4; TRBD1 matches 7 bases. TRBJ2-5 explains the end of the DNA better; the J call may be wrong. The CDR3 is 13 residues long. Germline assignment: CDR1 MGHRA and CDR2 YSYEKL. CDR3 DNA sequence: TGCGCCAGCAGCCAAGCACAGGGGACGACCCAGTACTTC. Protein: CASSQAQGTTQYF.

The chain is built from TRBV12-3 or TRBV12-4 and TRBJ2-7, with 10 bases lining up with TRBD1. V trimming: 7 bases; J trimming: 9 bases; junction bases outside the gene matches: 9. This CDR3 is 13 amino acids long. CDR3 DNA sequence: TGTGCCAGCACCCCGGGACAGGGGAGCGGGCAGTACTTC. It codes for CASTPGQGSGQYF.

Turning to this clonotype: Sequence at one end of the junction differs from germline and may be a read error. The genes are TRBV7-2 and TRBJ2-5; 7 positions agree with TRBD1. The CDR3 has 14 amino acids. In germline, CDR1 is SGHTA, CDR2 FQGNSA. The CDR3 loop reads CASSPSRQGHEQYF. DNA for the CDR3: TGTGCCAGCAGCCCCTCGAGACAGGGCCACGAGCAGTATTTC.

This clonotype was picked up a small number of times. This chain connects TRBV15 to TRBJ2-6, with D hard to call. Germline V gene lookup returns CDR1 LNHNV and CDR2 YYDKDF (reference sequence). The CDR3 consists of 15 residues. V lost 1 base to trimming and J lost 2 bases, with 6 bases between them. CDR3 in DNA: TGTGCCACCAGCAGAGCGGGCGCTGGGGCCAACGTCCTGACTTTC. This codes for CATSRAGAGANVLTF.

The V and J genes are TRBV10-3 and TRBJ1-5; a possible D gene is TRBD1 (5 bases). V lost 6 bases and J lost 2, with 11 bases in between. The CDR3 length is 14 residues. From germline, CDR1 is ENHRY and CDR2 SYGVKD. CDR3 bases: TGTGCCATCAGCAGGGAAAGAGGCAATCAGCCCCAGCATTTT. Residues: CAISRERGNQPQHF.

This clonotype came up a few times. Here the CDR3 DNA reads TGTGCCAGCAGTTTAACTCAGTACAACACTGAAGCTTTCTTT. It is translated as CASSLTQYNTEAFF. This chain links TRBV12-3 or TRBV12-4 with TRBJ1-1; unclear D gene. Trimming cost V 2 bases and J 2 bases, with 9 bases left between them. The CDR3 spans 14 residues.

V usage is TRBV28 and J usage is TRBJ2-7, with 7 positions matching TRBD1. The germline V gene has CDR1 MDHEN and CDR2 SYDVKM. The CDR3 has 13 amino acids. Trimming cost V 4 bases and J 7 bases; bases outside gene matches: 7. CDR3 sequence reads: CASSSSTGWEQYF. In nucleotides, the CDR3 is TGTGCCAGCAGTTCGTCGACAGGGTGGGAGCAGTACTTC.

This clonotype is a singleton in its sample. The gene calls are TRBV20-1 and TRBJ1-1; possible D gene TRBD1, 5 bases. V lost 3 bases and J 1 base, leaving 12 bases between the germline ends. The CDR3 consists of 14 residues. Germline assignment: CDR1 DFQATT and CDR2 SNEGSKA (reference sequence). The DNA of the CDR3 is TGCAGTGCTAGTAGGCAGGGTTGGAACACTGAAGCTTTCTTT. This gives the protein CSASRQGWNTEAFF.

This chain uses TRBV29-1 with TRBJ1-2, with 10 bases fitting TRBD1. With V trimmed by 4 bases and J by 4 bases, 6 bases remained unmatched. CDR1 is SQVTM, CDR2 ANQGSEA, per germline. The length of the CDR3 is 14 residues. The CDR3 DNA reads TGCAGCGTTGGGTGGGACAGGGGCGGCTATGGCTACACCTTC. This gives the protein CSVGWDRGGYGYTF.

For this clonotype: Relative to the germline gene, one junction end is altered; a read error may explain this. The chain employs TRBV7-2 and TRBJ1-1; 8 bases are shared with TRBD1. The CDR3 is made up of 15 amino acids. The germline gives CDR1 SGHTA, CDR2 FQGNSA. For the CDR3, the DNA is TGTGCCAGCAGCTTAGATAACAGGGGGAACGCTGAAGCTTTCTTT. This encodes CASSLDNRGNAEAFF.

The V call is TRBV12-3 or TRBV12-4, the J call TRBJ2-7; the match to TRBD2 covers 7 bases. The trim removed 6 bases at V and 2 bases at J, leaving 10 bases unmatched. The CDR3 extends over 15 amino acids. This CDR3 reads CASRRPASGAYEQYF. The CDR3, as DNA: TGTGCCAGCAGACGCCCCGCTAGCGGTGCCTACGAGCAGTACTTC.

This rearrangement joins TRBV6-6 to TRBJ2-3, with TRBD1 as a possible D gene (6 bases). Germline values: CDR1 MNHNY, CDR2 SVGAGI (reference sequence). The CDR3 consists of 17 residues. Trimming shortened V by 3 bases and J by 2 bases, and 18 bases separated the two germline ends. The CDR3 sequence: CASSYTGQPPATDTQYF. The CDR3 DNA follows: TGTGCCAGCAGTTATACAGGGCAACCCCCTGCCACAGATACGCAGTATTTT.

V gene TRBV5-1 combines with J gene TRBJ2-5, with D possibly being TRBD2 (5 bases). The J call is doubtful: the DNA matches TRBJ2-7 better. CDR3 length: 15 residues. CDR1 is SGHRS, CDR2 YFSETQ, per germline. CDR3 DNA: TGCGCCAGCAGCCTTTCCCCACCGGAGGTCTACGAGCAGTACTTC. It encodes CASSLSPPEVYEQYF.

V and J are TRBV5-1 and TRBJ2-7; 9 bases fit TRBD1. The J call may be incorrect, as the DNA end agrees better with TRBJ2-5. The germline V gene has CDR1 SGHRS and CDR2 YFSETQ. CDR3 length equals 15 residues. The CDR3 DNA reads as TGCGCCAGCAGCTCCGGGACAGGGTATGGAGAGACCCAGTACTTC. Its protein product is CASSSGTGYGETQYF.